This T cell receptor beta chain was captured by sequencing in a study of T cells after yellow fever vaccination. Study-wide context: Preparation of the low-cell-number fractions used SMART-Seq v4 Ultra Low Input.

TCRdb re-analysed the 5' RACE reads in MiXCR, keeping a single row per CDR3 protein. The table shows 500,000 to 550,000 distinct CDR3 sequences, with 20% to 25% occurring only once. Study-level findings and limits: The booster saw the reappearance of most primary-vaccination clones (roughly 97% CD4, 80% to 90% CD8). A small proportion of clonotypes was detected in both the CD4 and CD8 compartments.

This clonotype came up many times. The antigen remains unidentified. The sequence derives from a man aged 18 to 30 who received the YFV17D yellow fever vaccine. Specimen: PBMCs, collected 20 to 25 days after the first yellow fever vaccination.

CDR3 protein: CSAPADNYGYTF. The CDR3 nucleotides read TGCAGTGCTCCGGCGGATAACTATGGCTACACCTTC. The chain combines TRBV20-1 with TRBJ1-2, with D hard to call. V lost 5 bases, J lost 1 base, and 8 bases lay in between. This CDR3 has 12 amino acids. Germline V gives CDR1 DFQATT, CDR2 SNEGSKA (reference sequence).